This T cell receptor beta chain came from a study of T-cell memory formation after mild COVID-19. TCR alpha and TCR beta cDNA libraries carrying sample barcodes and UMIs came from 5'RACE with constant-segment primers. TCRdb reprocessed the 5' RACE reads with MiXCR, giving one entry per CDR3 protein. In the table there are some 320,000 distinct CDR3 sequences, roughly 13% of which are singletons. V was shortened by 8 bases and J by 3 bases, with 11 bases between the two germline ends. CDR3 length equals 13 residues. About this clonotype: Antigen specificity is unknown.

Study observations and caveats: Contracting CD4+ clones sat mainly in CM and EM; CD8+ in EMRA. Clones contracting day 15 to 85 were balanced CD4/CD8; later expanders leaned CD4+.

Sequenced sample: PBMCs or a T cell subset sorted from them (not recorded which). V gene TRBV12-3 or TRBV12-4 combines with J gene TRBJ2-1; TRBD1 or TRBD2 may be the D gene (5 bases each). The sequence derives from a man between 18 and 29 years old who had mild COVID-19 (a few samples of this study predate the infection). Cell type and time point are not known. CDR3 coding DNA: TGTGCCAGCGCTCTGGGGGACTACAATGAGCAGTTCTTC. Translation: CASALGDYNEQFF.